This entry concerns a single TCR beta chain. Its antigen is unknown. This sample is part of a study of follicular helper T cells after annual influenza vaccination. Looking at the study overall: Some donors were sampled over the 2013-2014, 2014-2015 and 2015-2016 vaccinations. Whole-study findings and limits: Successive annual vaccinations recalled a recurrent oligoclonal ICOS+CD38+ cTfh response with influenza-specific clonotypes. Productive TCRB sequences came from only roughly 10-20% of cells.

TCRdb keeps only in-frame clones here, not all; method: immunoSEQ multiplex PCR. The table includes more than 13,000 clones, about 77% detected once. The CDR3 has 15 residues. Time point specified: 2015-2016 season, pre-vaccination. The sample here was CXCR5- memory CD4+ T cells sorted from blood, taken on the day of influenza vaccination. The J gene is TRBJ2-1, the V gene TRBV21-1; the DNA was not used to check the table's D call, TRBD2. TRBV21-1 is a pseudogene. The clonotype was recovered from an adult who received the influenza vaccine. The CDR3 is CASGWELAGAREQFF. CDR3 nucleotide sequence: TGTGCCAGCGGATGGGAGCTAGCGGGGGCAAGGGAGCAGTTCTTC.